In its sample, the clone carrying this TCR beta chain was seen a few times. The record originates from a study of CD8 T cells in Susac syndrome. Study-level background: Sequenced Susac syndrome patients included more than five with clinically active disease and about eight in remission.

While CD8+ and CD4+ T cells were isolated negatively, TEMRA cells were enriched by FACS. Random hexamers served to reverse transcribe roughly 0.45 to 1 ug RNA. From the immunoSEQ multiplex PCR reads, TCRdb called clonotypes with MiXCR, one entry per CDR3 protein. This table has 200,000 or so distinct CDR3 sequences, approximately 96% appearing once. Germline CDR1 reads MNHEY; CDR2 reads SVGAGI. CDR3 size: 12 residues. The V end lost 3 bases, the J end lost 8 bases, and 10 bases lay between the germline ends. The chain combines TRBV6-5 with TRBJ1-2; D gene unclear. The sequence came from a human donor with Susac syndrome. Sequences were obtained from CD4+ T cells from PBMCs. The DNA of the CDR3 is TGTGCCAGCAGTTATTTGGGGTCCGGCTACACCTTC. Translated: CASSYLGSGYTF.